The clone carrying this T cell receptor (beta chain) appeared a few times. TCRdb independently ran MiXCR on the 5' RACE reads; one entry per CDR3 protein. The table lists about 110,000 distinct CDR3 sequences, roughly 12% of them singletons. Germline V gene lookup returns CDR1 MNHEY and CDR2 SMNVEV (reference sequence). The CDR3 is 17 residues long. Trimming took 6 bases from V and 2 from J; bases not matched to a gene: 12. The record originates from a study of early T cells in non-severe SARS-CoV-2 infection. Study-level information: Unsorted whole blood bulk RNA was sequenced, with unpaired chains.

The receptor comes from an adult who was a healthcare worker with PCR-confirmed SARS-CoV-2 infection or an uninfected control (not recorded which). The chain uses TRBV27 and TRBJ2-1; 8 bases are a match to TRBD2. Sequenced here: whole blood, sampled at baseline. CDR3 nucleotide sequence: TGTGCCAGCAGATGGCTTAGCGGGACGAGGCCCTACAATGAGCAGTTCTTC. It codes for CASRWLSGTRPYNEQFF.